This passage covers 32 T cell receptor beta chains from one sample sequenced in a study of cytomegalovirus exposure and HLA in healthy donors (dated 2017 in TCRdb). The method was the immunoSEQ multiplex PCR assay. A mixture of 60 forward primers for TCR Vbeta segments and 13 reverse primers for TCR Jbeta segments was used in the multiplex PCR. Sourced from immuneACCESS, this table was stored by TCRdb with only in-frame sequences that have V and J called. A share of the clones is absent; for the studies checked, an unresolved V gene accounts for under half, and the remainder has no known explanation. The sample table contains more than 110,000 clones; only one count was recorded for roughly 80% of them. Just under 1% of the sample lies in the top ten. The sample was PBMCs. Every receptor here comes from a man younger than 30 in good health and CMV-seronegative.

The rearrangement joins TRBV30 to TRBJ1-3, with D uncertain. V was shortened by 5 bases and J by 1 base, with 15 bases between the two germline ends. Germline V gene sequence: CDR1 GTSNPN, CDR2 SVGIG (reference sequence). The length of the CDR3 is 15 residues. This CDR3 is CAWQVGSLSGNTIYF. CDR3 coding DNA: TGTGCCTGGCAGGTTGGGAGTTTGTCTGGAAACACCATATATTTT.

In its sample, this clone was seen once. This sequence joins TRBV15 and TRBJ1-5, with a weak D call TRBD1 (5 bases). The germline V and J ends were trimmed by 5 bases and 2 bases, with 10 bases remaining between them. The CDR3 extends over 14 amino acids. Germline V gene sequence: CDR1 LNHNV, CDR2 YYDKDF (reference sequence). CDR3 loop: CATSPGWGNQPQHF. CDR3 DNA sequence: TGTGCCACCAGCCCAGGGTGGGGCAATCAGCCCCAGCATTTT.

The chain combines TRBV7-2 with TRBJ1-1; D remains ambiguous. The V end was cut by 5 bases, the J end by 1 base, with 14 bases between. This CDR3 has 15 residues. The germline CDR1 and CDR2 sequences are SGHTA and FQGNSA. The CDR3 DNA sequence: TGTGCCAGCAGCCCAGGACTGGGAAAGAACACTGAAGCTTTCTTT. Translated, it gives CASSPGLGKNTEAFF. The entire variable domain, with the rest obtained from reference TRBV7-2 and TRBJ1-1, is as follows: GAGVSQSPSNKVTEKGKDVELRCDPISGHTALYWYRQSLGQGLEFLIYFQGNSAPDKSGLPSDRFSAERTGGSVSTLTIQRTQQEDSAVYLCASSPGLGKNTEAFFGQGTRLTVV.

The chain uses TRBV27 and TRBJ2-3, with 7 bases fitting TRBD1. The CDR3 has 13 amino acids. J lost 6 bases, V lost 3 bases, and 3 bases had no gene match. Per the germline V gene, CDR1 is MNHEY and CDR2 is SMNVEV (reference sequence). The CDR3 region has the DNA TGTGCCAGCAGTTTCCTACAGGGGGATACGCAGTATTTT. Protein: CASSFLQGDTQYF.

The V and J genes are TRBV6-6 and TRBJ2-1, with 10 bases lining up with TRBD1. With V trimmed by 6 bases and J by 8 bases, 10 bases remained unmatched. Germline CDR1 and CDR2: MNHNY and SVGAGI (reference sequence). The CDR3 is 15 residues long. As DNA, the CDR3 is TGTGCCAGCAGAAGTGACAGGGGGCGCTGGGATGAGCAGTTCTTC. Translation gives CASRSDRGRWDEQFF.

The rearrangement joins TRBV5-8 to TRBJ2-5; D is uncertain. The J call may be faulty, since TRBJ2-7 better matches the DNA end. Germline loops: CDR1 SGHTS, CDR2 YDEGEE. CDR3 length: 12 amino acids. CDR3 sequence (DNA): TGTGCCAGCAGCTTCCGCTCCTACGAGCAGTACTTC. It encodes CASSFRSYEQYF.

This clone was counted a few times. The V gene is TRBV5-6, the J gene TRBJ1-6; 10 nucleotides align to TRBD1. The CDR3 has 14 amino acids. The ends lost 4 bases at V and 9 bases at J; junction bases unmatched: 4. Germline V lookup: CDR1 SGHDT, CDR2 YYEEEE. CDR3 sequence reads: CASSLGTGASPLHF. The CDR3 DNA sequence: TGTGCCAGCAGCCTCGGGACAGGGGCTTCACCCCTCCACTTT.

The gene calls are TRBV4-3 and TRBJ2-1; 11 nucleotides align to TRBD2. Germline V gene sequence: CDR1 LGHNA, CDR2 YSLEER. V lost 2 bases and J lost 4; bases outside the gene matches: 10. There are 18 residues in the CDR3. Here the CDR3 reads CASSQTSGGAKIYNEQFF. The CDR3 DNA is TGCGCCAGCAGCCAAACTAGCGGGGGCGCGAAGATATACAATGAGCAGTTCTTC.

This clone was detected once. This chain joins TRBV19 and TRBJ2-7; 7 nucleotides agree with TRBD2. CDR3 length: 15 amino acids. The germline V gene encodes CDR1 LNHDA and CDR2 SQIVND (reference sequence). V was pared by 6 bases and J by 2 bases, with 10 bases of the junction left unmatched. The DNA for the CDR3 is TGTGCCAGTAGAAGGGGTGCGGGGGAGCCCTACGAGCAGTACTTC. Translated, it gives CASRRGAGEPYEQYF.

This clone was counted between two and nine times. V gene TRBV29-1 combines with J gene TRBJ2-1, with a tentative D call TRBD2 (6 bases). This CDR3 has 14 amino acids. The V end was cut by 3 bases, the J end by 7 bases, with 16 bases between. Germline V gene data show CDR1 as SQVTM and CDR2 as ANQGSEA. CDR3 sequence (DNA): TGCAGCGTTGATGGGCAGGGAGGAATGAATGAGCAGTTCTTC. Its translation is CSVDGQGGMNEQFF.

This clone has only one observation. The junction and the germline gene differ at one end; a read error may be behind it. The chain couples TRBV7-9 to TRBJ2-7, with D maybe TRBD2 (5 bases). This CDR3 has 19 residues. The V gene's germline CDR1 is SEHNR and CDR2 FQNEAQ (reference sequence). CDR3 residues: CSSSFSHPSSFRTTGEQYF. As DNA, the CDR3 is TGTTCCAGCAGCTTCAGTCATCCCAGTTCATTCCGCACTACGGGGGAGCAGTACTTC.

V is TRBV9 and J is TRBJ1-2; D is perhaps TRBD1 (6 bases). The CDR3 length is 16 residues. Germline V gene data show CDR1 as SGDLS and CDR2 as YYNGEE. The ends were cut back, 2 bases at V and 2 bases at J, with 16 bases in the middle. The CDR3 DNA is TGTGCCAGCAGCGTCCCATTAGGGGGACAAAACTATGGCTACACCTTC. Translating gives CASSVPLGGQNYGYTF.

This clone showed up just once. The CDR3 spells CASSSAYVQGNYGYTF. The CDR3 DNA follows: TGTGCCAGCAGTTCCGCCTATGTCCAGGGAAACTATGGCTACACCTTC. The rearrangement joins TRBV27 to TRBJ1-2; D might be TRBD1 (5 bases). The germline V and J ends were trimmed by 4 bases and 2 bases, with 17 bases remaining between them. This CDR3 has 16 residues. Germline values: CDR1 MNHEY, CDR2 SMNVEV (reference sequence).

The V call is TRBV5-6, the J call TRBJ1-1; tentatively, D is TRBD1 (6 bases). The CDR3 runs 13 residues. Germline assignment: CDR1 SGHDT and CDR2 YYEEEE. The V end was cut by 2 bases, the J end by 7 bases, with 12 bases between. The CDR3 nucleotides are TGTGCCAGCAGCTTTTGGGGGCTTGGTGAAGCTTTCTTT. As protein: CASSFWGLGEAFF.

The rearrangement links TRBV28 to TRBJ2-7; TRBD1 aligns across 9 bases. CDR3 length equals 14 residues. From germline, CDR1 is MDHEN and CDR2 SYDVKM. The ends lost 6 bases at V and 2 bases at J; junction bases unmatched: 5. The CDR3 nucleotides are TGTGCCAGCAGGCTGGGGACAGGGCCCTACGAGCAGTACTTC. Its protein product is CASRLGTGPYEQYF. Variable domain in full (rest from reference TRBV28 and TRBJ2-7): DVKVTQSSRYLVKRTGEKVFLECVQDMDHENMFWYRQDPGLGLRLIYFSYDVKMKEKGDIPEGYSVSREKKERFSLILESASTNQTSMYLCASRLGTGPYEQYFGPGTRLTVT.

CDR3 coding DNA: TGTGCCTGGCGCCAACCGGGAACTAGCACAGATACGCAGTATTTT. Translated, it gives CAWRQPGTSTDTQYF. The rearrangement joins TRBV30 to TRBJ2-3, with D perhaps matching TRBD2 (5 bases). Per germline, CDR1 GTSNPN and CDR2 SVGIG (reference sequence). The CDR3 covers 15 residues. V dropped 5 bases and J dropped 0 bases, with 15 bases sitting between them.

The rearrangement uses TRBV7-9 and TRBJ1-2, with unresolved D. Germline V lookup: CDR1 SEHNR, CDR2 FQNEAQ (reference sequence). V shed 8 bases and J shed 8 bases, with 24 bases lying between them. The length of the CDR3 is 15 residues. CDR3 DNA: TGTGCCAGCGCCCAGAACCGGGAACCCTCCTTAGGCTACACCTTC. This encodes CASAQNREPSLGYTF.

In DNA, the CDR3 is TGCGCCAGCAGCAACCGGGACTCTGGAAACACCATATATTTT. It specifies CASSNRDSGNTIYF. The genes are TRBV4-1 and TRBJ1-3; D unclear. Per germline, CDR1 MGHRA and CDR2 YSYEKL. V gave up 5 bases and J gave up 0 bases, with 8 bases separating them. The CDR3 has 14 amino acids.

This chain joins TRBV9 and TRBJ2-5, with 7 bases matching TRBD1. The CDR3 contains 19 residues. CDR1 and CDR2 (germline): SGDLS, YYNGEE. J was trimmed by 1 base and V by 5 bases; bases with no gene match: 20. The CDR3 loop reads CASRFYRPWTGHFQETQYF. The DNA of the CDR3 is TGTGCCAGCAGATTTTATCGACCCTGGACAGGCCACTTCCAAGAGACCCAGTACTTC.

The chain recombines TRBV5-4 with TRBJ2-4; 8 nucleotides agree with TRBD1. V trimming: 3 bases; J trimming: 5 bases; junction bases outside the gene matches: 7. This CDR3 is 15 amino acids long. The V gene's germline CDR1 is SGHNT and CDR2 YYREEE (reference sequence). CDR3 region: CASSSRTGIENIQYF. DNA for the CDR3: TGTGCCAGCAGCTCCCGGACAGGGATCGAAAACATTCAGTACTTC.

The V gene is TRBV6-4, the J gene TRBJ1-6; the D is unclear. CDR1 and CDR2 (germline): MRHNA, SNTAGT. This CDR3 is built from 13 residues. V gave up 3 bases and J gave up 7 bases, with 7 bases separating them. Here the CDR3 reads CASSEEWNSPLHF. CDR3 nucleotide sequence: TGTGCCAGCAGTGAGGAGTGGAATTCACCCCTCCACTTT.

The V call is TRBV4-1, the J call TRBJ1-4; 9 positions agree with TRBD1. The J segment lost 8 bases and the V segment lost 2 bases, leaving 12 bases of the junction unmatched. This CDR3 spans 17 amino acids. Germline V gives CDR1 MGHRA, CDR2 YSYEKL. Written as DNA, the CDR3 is TGCGCCAGCAGCCAATCATCACAGGGGGCCGACGGCGAAAAACTGTTTTTT. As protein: CASSQSSQGADGEKLFF.

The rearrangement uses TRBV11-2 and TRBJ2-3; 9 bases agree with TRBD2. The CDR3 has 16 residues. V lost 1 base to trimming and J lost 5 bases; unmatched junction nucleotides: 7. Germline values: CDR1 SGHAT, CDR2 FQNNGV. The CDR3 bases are TGTGCCAGCAGCTTAGTGGCGGGGGGGGCGGTAGATACGCAGTATTTT. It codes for CASSLVAGGAVDTQYF.

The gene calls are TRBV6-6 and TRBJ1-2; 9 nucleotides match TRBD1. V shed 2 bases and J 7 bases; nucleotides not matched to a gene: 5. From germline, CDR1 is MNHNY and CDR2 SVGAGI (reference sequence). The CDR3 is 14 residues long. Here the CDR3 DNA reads TGTGCCAGCAGTTACCGCGGGACAGGGAGTGGCTACACCTTC. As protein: CASSYRGTGSGYTF.

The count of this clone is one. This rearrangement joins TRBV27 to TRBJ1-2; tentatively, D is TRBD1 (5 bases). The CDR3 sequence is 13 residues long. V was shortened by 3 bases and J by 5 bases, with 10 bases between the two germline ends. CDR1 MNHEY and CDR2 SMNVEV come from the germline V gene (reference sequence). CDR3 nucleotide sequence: TGTGCCAGCAGTTTTCAGGGTACATATGGCTACACCTTC. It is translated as CASSFQGTYGYTF.

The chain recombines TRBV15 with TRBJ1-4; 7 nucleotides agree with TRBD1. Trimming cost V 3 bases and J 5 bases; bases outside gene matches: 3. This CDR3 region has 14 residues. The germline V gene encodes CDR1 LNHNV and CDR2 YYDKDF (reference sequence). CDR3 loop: CATSSRGKNEKLFF. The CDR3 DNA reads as TGTGCCACCAGCAGCAGGGGGAAAAATGAAAAACTGTTTTTT.

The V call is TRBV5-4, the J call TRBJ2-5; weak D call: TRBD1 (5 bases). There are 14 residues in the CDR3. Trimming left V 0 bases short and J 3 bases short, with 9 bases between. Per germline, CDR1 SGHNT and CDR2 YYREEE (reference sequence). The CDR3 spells CASSLANRKETQYF. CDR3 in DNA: TGTGCCAGCAGCTTGGCCAACAGGAAAGAGACCCAGTACTTC.

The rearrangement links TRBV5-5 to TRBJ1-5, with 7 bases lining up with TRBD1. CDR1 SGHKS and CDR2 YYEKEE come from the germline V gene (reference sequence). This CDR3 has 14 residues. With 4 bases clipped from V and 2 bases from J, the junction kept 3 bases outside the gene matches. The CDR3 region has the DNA TGTGCCAGCAGCCTCGACAGGGGCAATCAGCCCCAGCATTTT. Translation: CASSLDRGNQPQHF.

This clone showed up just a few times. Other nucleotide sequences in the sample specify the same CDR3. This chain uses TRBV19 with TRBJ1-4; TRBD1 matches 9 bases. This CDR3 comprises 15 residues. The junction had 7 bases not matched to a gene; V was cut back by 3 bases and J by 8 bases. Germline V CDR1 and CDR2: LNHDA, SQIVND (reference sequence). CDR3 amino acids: CASSILGQGEEKLFF. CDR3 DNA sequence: TGTGCCAGTAGTATCTTGGGACAGGGCGAGGAAAAACTGTTTTTT.

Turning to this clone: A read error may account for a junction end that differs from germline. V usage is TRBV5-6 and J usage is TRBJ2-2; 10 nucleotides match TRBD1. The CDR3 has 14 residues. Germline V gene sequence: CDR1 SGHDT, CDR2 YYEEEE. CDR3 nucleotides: TGTGCCAGCAGCCATGCAACCGGGACAGGGGAGTTGTTTTTT. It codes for CASSHATGTGELFF.

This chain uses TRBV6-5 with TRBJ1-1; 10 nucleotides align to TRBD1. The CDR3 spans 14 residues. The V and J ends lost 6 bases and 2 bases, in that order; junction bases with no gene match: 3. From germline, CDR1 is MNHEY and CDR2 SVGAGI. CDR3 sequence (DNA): TGTGCCAGCAGGTGGACAGGGGGTAACACTGAAGCTTTCTTT. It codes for CASRWTGGNTEAFF.

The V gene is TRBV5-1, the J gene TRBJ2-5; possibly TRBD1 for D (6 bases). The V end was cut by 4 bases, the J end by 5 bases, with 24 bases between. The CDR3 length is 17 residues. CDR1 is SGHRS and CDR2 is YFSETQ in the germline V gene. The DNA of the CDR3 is TGCGCCAGCAGCCTCGCTAAAACAGGGAATATAGCCGAGACCCAGTACTTC. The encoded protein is CASSLAKTGNIAETQYF.